This record concerns one T cell receptor (beta chain) sequence. Its antigen is not identified. Repeated repertoire sampling spanned the course of chemoradiotherapy. These data are taken from a study of chemoradiotherapy in HPV16-positive cancers. Across the study: Functional T-cell assays on a couple of HPV16-positive patients' cells defined candidate HPV-specific clones and common TCR motifs.

The repertoire was sequenced with immunoSEQ multiplex PCR; TCRdb's copy has only in-frame clones and lacks some. The data contain 2,000 to 2,500 clones, 80% to 90% of them singletons. Study-wide findings and caveats: During treatment, candidate HPV-specific clones and E7-related motifs expanded in tumor. For HPV16-positive patients, expanding HPV-responsive T cells associated with longer recurrence-free survival.

This TCR was recovered from a human donor with HPV-associated anogenital cancer. This sample comprised tumor tissue, obtained from a patient who underwent chemoradiotherapy.

CDR3 bases: TGTGCCATTTCGACTAGCGGGGGTTCTGGTGAGCAGTTCTTC. Its translation is CAISTSGGSGEQFF. This chain connects TRBV10-3 to TRBJ2-1; TRBD2 matches 12 bases. Germline V lookup: CDR1 ENHRY, CDR2 SYGVKD. V was pared by 9 bases and J by 9 bases, with 9 bases of the junction left unmatched. The CDR3 loop spans 14 amino acids.